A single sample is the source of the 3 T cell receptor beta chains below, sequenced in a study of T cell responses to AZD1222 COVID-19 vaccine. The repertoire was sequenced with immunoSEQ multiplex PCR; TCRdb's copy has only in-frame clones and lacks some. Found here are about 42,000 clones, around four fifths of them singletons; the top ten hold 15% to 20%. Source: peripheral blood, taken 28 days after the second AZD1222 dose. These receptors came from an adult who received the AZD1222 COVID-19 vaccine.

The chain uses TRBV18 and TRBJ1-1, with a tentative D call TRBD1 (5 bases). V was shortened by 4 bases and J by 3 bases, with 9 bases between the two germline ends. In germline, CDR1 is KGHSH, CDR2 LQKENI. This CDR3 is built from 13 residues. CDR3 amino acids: CASSRGIDTEAFF. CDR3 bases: TGTGCCAGCTCACGGGGGATTGACACTGAAGCTTTCTTT. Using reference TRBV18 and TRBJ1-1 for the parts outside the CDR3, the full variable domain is NAGVMQNPRHLVRRRGQEARLRCSPMKGHSHVYWYRQLPEEGLKFMVYLQKENIIDESGMPKERFSAEFPKEGPSILRIQQVVRGDSAAYFCASSRGIDTEAFFGQGTRLTVV.

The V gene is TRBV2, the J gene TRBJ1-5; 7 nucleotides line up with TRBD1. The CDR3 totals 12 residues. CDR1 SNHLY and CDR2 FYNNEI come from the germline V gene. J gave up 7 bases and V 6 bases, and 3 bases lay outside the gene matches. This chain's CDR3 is CASRTGTQPQHF. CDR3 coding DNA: TGTGCCAGCAGGACAGGGACGCAGCCCCAGCATTTT.

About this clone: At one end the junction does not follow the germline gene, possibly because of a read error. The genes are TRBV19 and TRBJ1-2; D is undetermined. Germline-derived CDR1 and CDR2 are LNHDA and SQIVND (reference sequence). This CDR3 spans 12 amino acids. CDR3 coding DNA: TGTGCCAGTAGTATAGATTTCTATCGCTACACCTTC. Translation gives CASSIDFYRYTF.